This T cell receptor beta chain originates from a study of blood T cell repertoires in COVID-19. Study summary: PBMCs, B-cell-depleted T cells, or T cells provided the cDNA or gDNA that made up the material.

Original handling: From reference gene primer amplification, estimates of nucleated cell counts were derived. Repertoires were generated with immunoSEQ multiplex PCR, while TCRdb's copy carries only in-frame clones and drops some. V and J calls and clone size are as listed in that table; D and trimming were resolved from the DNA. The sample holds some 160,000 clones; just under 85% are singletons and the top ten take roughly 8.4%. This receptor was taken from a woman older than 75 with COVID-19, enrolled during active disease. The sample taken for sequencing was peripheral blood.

The CDR3 loop reads CASSQGQDTQYF. The CDR3 nucleotides read TGTGCCAGCAGCCAAGGACAAGATACGCAGTATTTT. The chain links TRBV3-1 (or the pseudogene TRBV3-2) to TRBJ2-3; D uncertain. Looked up from germline, CDR1 is LGHDT and CDR2 is YNNKEL (reference sequence). The CDR3 runs 12 residues. Trimming shortened V by 1 base and J by 5 bases, and 4 bases separated the two germline ends.